This is a list of T cell receptor beta chains from one sample in a study of blood T cell repertoires in COVID-19. Libraries were prepared by immunoSEQ multiplex PCR; TCRdb keeps only in-frame clonotypes and omits some of them. Of fewer than 250,000 clones in the sample, 83% were seen once. Specimen: peripheral blood. These receptors were collected from a human donor in a cohort sampled during active COVID-19. The CDR3 runs from the conserved cysteine through the conserved F or W. A D gene is named only where the DNA matches it firmly. The size of a clone is reported for some rows only, either as once, few or many, or as a class for expanded clones.

D gene: NA
V gene: TRBV4-2
J gene: TRBJ2-3
clone size: NA
CDR3 DNA: TGTGCCAGCAATTCGAGGGGGAGCACAGATACGCAGTATTTT
CDR3 protein: CASNSRGSTDTQYF

D gene: TRBD1
V gene: TRBV27
J gene: TRBJ2-7
clone size: NA
CDR3 DNA: TGTGCCAGCAGTAAGGACAGGGGGTACTACGAGCAGTACTTC
CDR3 protein: CASSKDRGYYEQYF

D gene: TRBD1
V gene: TRBV18
J gene: TRBJ1-3
clone size: NA
CDR3 DNA: TGTGCCAGCTCCCGGGACAGGCAGACTGGAAACACCATATATTTT
CDR3 protein: CASSRDRQTGNTIYF

D gene: NA
V gene: TRBV5-1
J gene: TRBJ1-4
clone size: NA
CDR3 DNA: TGCGCCAGCAGCTCCGGGACACCGAATGAAAAACTGTTTTTT
CDR3 protein: CASSSGTPNEKLFF

D gene: TRBD1
V gene: TRBV6-4
J gene: TRBJ1-1
clone size: NA
CDR3 DNA: TGTGCCAGCAGTGCCAGACAGGGAGGCACTGAAGCTTTCTTT
CDR3 protein: CASSARQGGTEAFF

D gene: NA
V gene: TRBV3-1/TRBV3-2
J gene: TRBJ1-4
clone size: NA
CDR3 DNA: TGTGCCAGCGCCCGGGGTAAGGAAAAACTGTTTTTT
CDR3 protein: CASARGKEKLFF

D gene: NA
V gene: TRBV5-4
J gene: TRBJ2-3
clone size: NA
CDR3 DNA: TGTGCCAGCAGCCATAACAGGGAGGATACGCAGTATTTT
CDR3 protein: CASSHNREDTQYF

D gene: NA
V gene: TRBV5-8
J gene: TRBJ2-1
clone size: NA
CDR3 DNA: TGTGCCAGCAGCTTGACTAGCAACAATGAGCAGTTCTTC
CDR3 protein: CASSLTSNNEQFF

D gene: NA
V gene: TRBV5-5
J gene: TRBJ2-7
clone size: NA
CDR3 DNA: TGTGCCAGCAGTCTCAGGTACCTCTCCTACGAGCAGTACTTC
CDR3 protein: CASSLRYLSYEQYF

D gene: TRBD1
V gene: TRBV30
J gene: TRBJ1-2
clone size: once
CDR3 DNA: TGTGCCTGGAGAAGGGACAGGGGAAACTATGGCTACACCTTC
CDR3 protein: CAWRRDRGNYGYTF

D gene: NA
V gene: TRBV6-5
J gene: TRBJ1-1
clone size: NA
CDR3 DNA: TGTGCCAGTGAAGTGGCAGGCTCAAACACTGAAGCTTTCTTT
CDR3 protein: CASEVAGSNTEAFF

D gene: TRBD1
V gene: TRBV6-5
J gene: TRBJ1-3
clone size: few
CDR3 DNA: TGTGCCTCGGACAGGGGGCTGGCGGGAAACACCATATATTTT
CDR3 protein: CASDRGLAGNTIYF

D gene: TRBD2
V gene: TRBV6-5
J gene: TRBJ2-7
clone size: NA
CDR3 DNA: TGTGCCAGCAGTTACACTAGCGGAGGCCTCTACGAGCAGTACTTC
CDR3 protein: CASSYTSGGLYEQYF

D gene: TRBD2
V gene: TRBV24-1
J gene: TRBJ2-1
clone size: NA
CDR3 DNA: TGTGCCACCAGTGATTCTGGACTAGCGGGGGCCAATGAGCAGTTCTTC
CDR3 protein: CATSDSGLAGANEQFF

D gene: TRBD1
V gene: TRBV5-8
J gene: TRBJ2-1
clone size: NA
CDR3 DNA: TGTGCCAGCAGCACCGGAAGGGGGCGCATCGCTGAGCAGTTCTTC
CDR3 protein: CASSTGRGRIAEQFF

D gene: NA
V gene: TRBV5-1
J gene: TRBJ2-7
clone size: NA
CDR3 DNA: TGCGCCAGCAGCTTGGTTGGGGGGGCCTCCTACGAGCAGTACTTC
CDR3 protein: CASSLVGGASYEQYF

D gene: TRBD2
V gene: TRBV5-4
J gene: TRBJ2-2
clone size: NA
CDR3 DNA: TGTGCCAGCAGCTTAACGGGAGGGAAATGGACCGGGGAGCTGTTTTTT
CDR3 protein: CASSLTGGKWTGELFF

D gene: NA
V gene: TRBV24-1
J gene: TRBJ2-3
clone size: NA
CDR3 DNA: TGTGCCACCAGTGATTCGAGGAAGAGCACAGATACGCAGTATTTT
CDR3 protein: CATSDSRKSTDTQYF

D gene: NA
V gene: TRBV6-5
J gene: TRBJ2-3
clone size: NA
CDR3 DNA: TGTGCCAGCACCGAGGCAGGGATTCGGACAGATACGCAGTATTTT
CDR3 protein: CASTEAGIRTDTQYF

D gene: NA
V gene: TRBV5-6
J gene: TRBJ2-7
clone size: NA
CDR3 DNA: TGTGCCAGCAGCCCCCAGGGTAGTGGCTACGAGCAGTACTTC
CDR3 protein: CASSPQGSGYEQYF

D gene: NA
V gene: TRBV7-5
J gene: TRBJ2-7
clone size: NA
CDR3 DNA: TGTGCCAGAAGCTTTTGGACAGCCCCCTCCTACGAGCAGTACTTC
CDR3 protein: CARSFWTAPSYEQYF